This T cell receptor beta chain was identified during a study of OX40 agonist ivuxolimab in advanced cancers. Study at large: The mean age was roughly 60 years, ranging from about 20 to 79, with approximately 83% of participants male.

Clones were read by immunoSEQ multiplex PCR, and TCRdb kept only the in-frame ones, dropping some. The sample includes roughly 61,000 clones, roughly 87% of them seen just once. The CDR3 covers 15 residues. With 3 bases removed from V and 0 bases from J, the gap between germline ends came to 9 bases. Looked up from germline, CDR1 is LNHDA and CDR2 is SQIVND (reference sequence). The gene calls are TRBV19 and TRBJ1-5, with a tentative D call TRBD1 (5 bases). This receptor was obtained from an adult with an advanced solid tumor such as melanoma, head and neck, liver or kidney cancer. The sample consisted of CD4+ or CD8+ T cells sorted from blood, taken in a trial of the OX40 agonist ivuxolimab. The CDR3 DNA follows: TGTGCCAGTAGTATCGGGGGACTTAGCAATCAGCCCCAGCATTTT. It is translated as CASSIGGLSNQPQHF.